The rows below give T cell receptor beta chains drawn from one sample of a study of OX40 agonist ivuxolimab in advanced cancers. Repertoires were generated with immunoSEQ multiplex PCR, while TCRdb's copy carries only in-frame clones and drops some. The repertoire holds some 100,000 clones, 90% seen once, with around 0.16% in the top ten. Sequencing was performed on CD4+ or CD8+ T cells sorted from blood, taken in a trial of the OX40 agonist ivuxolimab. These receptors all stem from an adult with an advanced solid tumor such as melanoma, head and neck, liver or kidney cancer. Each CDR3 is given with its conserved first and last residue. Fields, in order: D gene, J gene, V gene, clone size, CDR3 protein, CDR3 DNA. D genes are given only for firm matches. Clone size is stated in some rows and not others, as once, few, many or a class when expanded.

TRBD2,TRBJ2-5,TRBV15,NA,CATRMGASGGKETQYF,TGTGCCACCAGAATGGGTGCTAGCGGGGGGAAAGAGACCCAGTACTTC
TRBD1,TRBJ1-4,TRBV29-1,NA,CSAQTGGHEKLFF,TGCAGCGCCCAGACAGGGGGCCATGAAAAACTGTTTTTT
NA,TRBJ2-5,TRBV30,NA,CAWSPPSSGGGTQYF,TGTGCCTGGAGTCCCCCAAGTTCCGGGGGTGGGACCCAGTACTTC
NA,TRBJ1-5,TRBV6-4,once,CASSEQAGRGQPQHF,TGTGCCAGCAGTGAACAGGCCGGGCGAGGACAGCCCCAGCATTTT
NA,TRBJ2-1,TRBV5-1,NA,CASTSDYNEQFF,TGCGCCAGCACCTCGGACTACAATGAGCAGTTCTTC
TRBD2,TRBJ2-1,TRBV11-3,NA,CASGSSGGAYNEQFF,TGTGCCAGCGGGTCAAGCGGGGGGGCCTACAATGAGCAGTTCTTC
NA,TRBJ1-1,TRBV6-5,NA,CASTPFGGTNTEAFF,TGTGCCAGCACCCCGTTCGGGGGCACCAACACTGAAGCTTTCTTT
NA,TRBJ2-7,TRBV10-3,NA,CAISPGRQATEQYF,TGTGCCATCAGTCCGGGGAGACAGGCAACCGAGCAGTACTTC
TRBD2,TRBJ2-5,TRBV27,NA,CASGLTSGRAVTQYF,TGTGCCAGCGGTTTGACTAGCGGGAGGGCCGTGACCCAGTACTTC
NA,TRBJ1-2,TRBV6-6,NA,CASTLQRSSNYGYTF,TGTGCCAGCACCCTACAGAGGTCCTCTAACTATGGCTACACCTTC
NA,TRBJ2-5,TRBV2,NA,CASSESPRVETQYF,TGTGCCAGCAGTGAAAGTCCCCGGGTGGAGACCCAGTACTTC
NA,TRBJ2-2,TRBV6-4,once,CASSLNANTGELFF,TGTGCCAGCTCCCTAAACGCGAACACCGGGGAGCTGTTTTTT
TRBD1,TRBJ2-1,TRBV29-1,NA,CSAPDRGSYNEQFF,TGCAGCGCTCCGGACAGGGGGTCCTACAATGAGCAGTTCTTC
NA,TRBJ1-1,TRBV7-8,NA,CASSLGGGPSEAFF,TGTGCCAGCAGCTTAGGGGGGGGCCCCTCCGAAGCTTTCTTT
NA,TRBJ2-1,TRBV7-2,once,CASSSSSFRNEQFF,TGTGCCAGCAGTTCATCTAGTTTCCGCAATGAGCAGTTCTTC
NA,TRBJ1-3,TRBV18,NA,CASSPRESSGNTIYF,TGTGCCAGCTCACCAAGGGAGAGCTCTGGAAACACCATATATTTT
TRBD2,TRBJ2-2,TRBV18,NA,CASSPWARTSVDTGELFF,TGTGCCAGCTCACCATGGGCTCGGACTAGCGTTGACACCGGGGAGCTGTTTTTT
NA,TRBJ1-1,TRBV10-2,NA,CASSESGERMNTEAFF,TGCGCCAGCAGTGAGTCAGGGGAGAGGATGAACACTGAAGCTTTCTTT
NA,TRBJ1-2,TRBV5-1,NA,CASSLSQSSYGYTF,TGCGCCAGCAGCTTGTCACAATCGAGCTATGGCTACACCTTC
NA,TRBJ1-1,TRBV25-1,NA,CASTPGDFRPTEAFF,TGTGCCAGCACCCCAGGGGACTTCCGACCCACTGAAGCTTTCTTT
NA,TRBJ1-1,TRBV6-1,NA,CASSETMWTEAFF,TGTGCCAGCAGTGAAACTATGTGGACTGAAGCTTTCTTT